This TCR beta chain was sequenced during a study of Ad26.COV2.S vaccination and SARS-CoV-2 variants (dated by TCRdb to the early 2020s). For context, the study as a whole: Donors in the vaccine arm were drawn from COV1001, a phase I-IIa trial of Ad26.COV2.S in healthy adults that was multicentre, randomized, double-blind and placebo-controlled. Ad26.COV2.S was administered intramuscularly at 5 x 10^10 or 1 x 10^11 viral particles, either as a single shot or as two shots given 56 days apart. The TCR-sequenced set comprised about 30 samples: around 20 Ad26.COV2.S vaccine recipients, 5 placebo recipients and 8 SARS-CoV-2 convalescent individuals. TCRbeta repertoire sequencing was used to assess the specificity and breadth of SARS-CoV-2-reactive T cell receptors after Ad26.COV2.S vaccination. Participants in the trial were split at random into five groups of five each, receiving low-dose or high-dose Ad26.COV2.S once or twice, or else placebo on both occasions. Blinding of investigators to trial group allocation was maintained during experiments and outcome assessment.

A word on this clone: What this receptor recognizes is not known. No per-base quality is available; no much larger clone lies one base away.

The CDR3 runs 18 amino acids, cysteine and phenylalanine included. Just CDR3 DNA is preserved here, 54 bases in frame from base 1. At the junction V is shortened by 6 bases and J by 6 bases; bases outside the gene matches: 20. CDR1 ENHRY and CDR2 SYGVKD were looked up in the germline V gene. In light of the paper, this sample's treatment or condition label describes: around 19 received Ad26.COV2.S at low or high dose, single or two shots; about 5 received placebo; per-sample allocation not given. For vaccine and placebo recipients, repertoires were sequenced using samples collected on day 63 after the first injection. In Cohort 1b, 20 to 25 adults aged 18-55 years were enrolled at a single site in Boston, USA, between 29 July and 7 August 2020. Ad26.COV2.S consisted of a replication-incompetent adenovirus type 26 vector by which a prefusion-stabilized SARS-CoV-2 spike protein from the original Wuhan strain was expressed.

The immunoSEQ Assay was used to sequence TCRbeta CDR3 regions. After extraction, genomic DNA underwent amplification by bias-controlled multiplex PCR, followed by high-throughput sequencing. Per the original workflow: To quantify the absolute abundance of every unique TCRbeta CDR3 region, sequences were collapsed and filtered. T cell fraction was estimated by normalizing TCRbeta template counts to usable DNA, with usable DNA measured through amplification of reference genes found in all nucleated cells. Repertoire TCRs were annotated as SARS-CoV-2-specific by exact matching of V gene, CDR3 amino acid sequence and J gene to a known reactive TCR set. The reference SARS-CoV-2 TCR set was obtained from MIRA and was filtered for enrichment in COVID-19-positive ImmuneCODE repertoires, whereby public or cross-reactive TCRs were removed. Based on the MIRA antigens, annotated TCRs were further analysed at the level of specific ORF or position within ORF. Depth was the summed frequency of annotated unique rearrangements, while breadth was defined as annotated unique rearrangements over total unique productive rearrangements. Two-sided Wilcoxon rank-sum tests were applied when comparing TCR breadth between groups. The source is immuneACCESS, and TCRdb retained only in-frame sequences with V and J called. Part of the clones is not carried over; for the studies checked, unresolved V genes explain less than half of this, and the remainder is unexplained. V, J and clone size derive from that table, while D and trimming were established from the DNA sequence. In this sample the table shows about 400,000 clones, 89% of which occur a single time. Of the sample, about 2% falls within the top ten clones.

The paper's findings and limits, for the study overall: Non-spike TCR breadth was comparable between vaccine and placebo recipients, consistent with the vaccine containing only spike. According to the authors, total T cell responses may have been underestimated by the TCR breadth and depth analyses. The study lacked the statistical power to compare responses across vaccine doses or regimens. Higher spike-specific TCR breadth was observed in Ad26.COV2.S recipients than in placebo recipients (P = 0.0014). After vaccination, substantial breadth of spike-specific CD8+ and CD4+ T cell responses was reported.

The chain is encoded by TRBV10-3 joined to TRBJ1-1, with 9 bases in between that match TRBD1. Sequenced material: peripheral blood, taken in a trial of Ad26.COV2.S vaccine versus placebo. The sequence derives from a person between 18 and 60 years old who received the Ad26.COV2.S COVID-19 vaccine or a placebo. The CDR3: CAIRFELQGARRGSEAFF. The sequenced DNA: TGTGCCATCAGGTTTGAATTACAGGGGGCCAGAAGAGGGTCTGAAGCTTTCTTT.